This section outlines one TCR beta chain sequence together with its context. This entry belongs to a study of T cells expressing NK-cell markers. This CDR3 spans 16 amino acids. Germline values: CDR1 MNHEY, CDR2 SVGEGT. Each CDR3 protein gets one entry in TCRdb, which reprocessed the 5' RACE reads and gives no DNA. Its table records about 390,000 distinct CDR3 sequences. This sequence originates from a woman aged 45 to 65 in good health. Material: blood T cells: a sorted CD56 or NKG2C T cell subset, CD4+ or CD8+ T cells, or bulk PBMC T cells (not recorded which). The genes are TRBV6-2 or TRBV6-3 and TRBJ1-5; TCRdb lists TRBD1, though no DNA is available to test this call. This CDR3 reads CASSYLGQGINQPQHF.